This is a list of T cell receptor beta chains from one sample in a study of blood T cell repertoires in COVID-19. The assay was immunoSEQ multiplex PCR, and TCRdb's table has in-frame clones only and misses some. The sample yields about 270,000 clones, less than 85% seen once. Sequencing was done on a sample of peripheral blood. All receptors derive from a young woman with acute or convalescent COVID-19. Each CDR3 is given without its conserved first and last residue. Each record gives: V gene, J gene, CDR3 protein.

>TRBV11-2|TRBJ2-3
ASSFESDTQY
>TRBV4-3|TRBJ2-7
ASSQGQGASYEQY
>TRBV18|TRBJ1-6
ASSPGGQSNSPLH
>TRBV6-5|TRBJ1-3
ASSYSTGGSGNTIY
>TRBV5-1|TRBJ1-1
ASSLRDRGYTEAF
>TRBV6-5|TRBJ1-6
ASSYSELNNSPLH
>TRBV30|TRBJ2-3
ACTTGRTDTQY
>TRBV28|TRBJ1-4
ASSLGSRDRGRSGEKLF
>TRBV30|TRBJ2-3
AWSLSGSRTDTQY
>TRBV6-2/TRBV6-3|TRBJ1-1
ASSLETEAF
>TRBV4-3|TRBJ2-5
ASSQSGAAAETQY
>TRBV12-3/TRBV12-4|TRBJ2-5
ASSTSEQETQY
>TRBV5-4|TRBJ1-3
ASSLASGTGNTIY
>TRBV7-9|TRBJ1-2
ASSLPGQGASGYT
>TRBV6-6|TRBJ1-5
ASSSIEGTQPQH
>TRBV6-6|TRBJ1-5
ASSYGQGLQPQH
>TRBV6-2/TRBV6-3|TRBJ2-5
ASSMGPGVERETQY
>TRBV28|TRBJ2-1
ASSLRLAGDEQF
>TRBV7-2|TRBJ1-5
ASSPGTGGNQPQH
>TRBV23-1|TRBJ1-5
ASSLPQGQGTGLNQPQH
>TRBV27|TRBJ2-3
ASSQTGEETDTQY
>TRBV2|TRBJ2-2
ASRSGTLNTGELF
>TRBV14|TRBJ2-2
ASSQGGGDTGELF
>TRBV28|TRBJ2-4
ASSFGRQGILAKNIQY
>TRBV2|TRBJ1-1
ASIKGLQGEAF
>TRBV5-4|TRBJ2-5
ASSLMSTETQY
>TRBV11-2|TRBJ2-5
ASQGVATRWTQY
>TRBV2|TRBJ2-7
ARRDTYSYEQY
>TRBV29-1|TRBJ1-1
SVKQVTGTEAF
>TRBV14|TRBJ1-6
ASSQGTGIYNSPLH
>TRBV2|TRBJ2-2
ASRLAGPNTGELF
>TRBV9|TRBJ2-1
ASSVVGQGHNEQF
>TRBV7-2|TRBJ1-2
ASSSRTGIGYT
>TRBV7-9|TRBJ2-1
ASSSQGYNNEQF
>TRBV7-3|TRBJ2-1
ASSPGLAGGEQF
>TRBV19|TRBJ1-6
ASSTGTDSPLH
>TRBV27|TRBJ2-3
ASSRTSGNTDTQY
>TRBV5-4|TRBJ2-3
ASSLFKAGGGKDTQY
>TRBV2|TRBJ2-7
ASSERHFGAAGAYYEQY
>TRBV6-5|TRBJ2-7
ASSYYRLAEQY
>TRBV6-5|TRBJ2-2
ASSWSAGNTGELF
>TRBV14|TRBJ1-2
ASSLQGHYGYT